The 30 T cell receptor beta chains given below trace back to one sample, sequenced in a study of shared clonotypes between healthy human individuals. The table came from immunoSEQ multiplex PCR; TCRdb's copy has only in-frame clones and leaves some out. The sample has approximately 2,300,000 clones, 85% to 95% seen once; the top ten hold 0.37%. The sequencing input was naive CD4+ T cells from PBMCs. The subset: CD45RA+ positively selected. Every receptor here comes from a young man in good health. Some clones in this sample may be carry-over from other donors' samples.

This rearrangement joins TRBV7-2 to TRBJ2-5; D is perhaps TRBD1 (5 bases). V lost 3 bases, J lost 5 bases, and 10 bases lay in between. Looked up from germline, CDR1 is SGHTA and CDR2 is FQGNSA. The CDR3 length is 13 residues. In nucleotides, the CDR3 is TGTGCCAGCAGCTTTCACAGGCGGGAGACCCAGTACTTC. Translating it yields CASSFHRRETQYF.

The chain joins TRBV2 to TRBJ1-1, with a possible D match to TRBD1 (5 bases). Germline V gives CDR1 SNHLY, CDR2 FYNNEI. The CDR3 has 13 residues. V lost 3 bases and J lost 5, with 10 bases in between. The chain's CDR3 is CASSEVRQTEAFF. In nucleotides, the CDR3 is TGTGCCAGCAGTGAGGTTCGACAGACTGAAGCTTTCTTT.

The chain uses TRBV27 and TRBJ2-3; maybe TRBD2 (5 bases). V was trimmed by 0 bases and J by 2 bases, leaving 15 bases between them. The CDR3 is 17 residues long. The germline CDR1 and CDR2 sequences are MNHEY and SMNVEV (reference sequence). CDR3 amino acids: CASSLSVTTPHTDTQYF. The CDR3 DNA sequence: TGTGCCAGCAGTTTATCGGTGACTACCCCACACACAGATACGCAGTATTTT.

The chain joins TRBV6-5 to TRBJ2-1, with 9 bases fitting TRBD2. CDR1 MNHEY and CDR2 SVGAGI come from the germline V gene. Trimming took 6 bases from V and 8 from J; bases not matched to a gene: 8. The CDR3 contains 14 residues. CDR3 coding DNA: TGTGCCAGCAGGAGGGGCGGGAGGGGACATGAGCAGTTCTTC. It codes for CASRRGGRGHEQFF.

The chain carries TRBV27 and TRBJ2-6; maybe TRBD1 (5 bases). The CDR3 is 18 amino acids. CDR1 MNHEY and CDR2 SMNVEV come from the germline V gene (reference sequence). Deletions cut 4 bases from V and 0 bases from J, with 16 bases between. CDR3: CASSYRQNDPSGANVLTF. The CDR3 region has the DNA TGTGCCAGCAGTTATCGACAGAACGACCCCTCTGGGGCCAACGTCCTGACTTTC.

This clone was counted only a few times. The chain couples TRBV10-1 to TRBJ1-2; D ambiguous. From germline, CDR1 is WNHNN and CDR2 SYGVQD (reference sequence). The germline V and J ends were trimmed by 0 bases and 9 bases, with 11 bases remaining between them. The CDR3 sequence is 13 residues long. The CDR3, as DNA: TGCGCCAGCAGTGAGTCCGTGAAAGGACGCTACACCTTC. Translation: CASSESVKGRYTF.

This clone was recorded only once. The chain combines TRBV5-1 with TRBJ2-1, with D tentatively TRBD1 (5 bases). There are 13 residues in the CDR3. Trimming stripped 0 bases from V and 9 bases from J, with 10 bases between. Per the germline V gene, CDR1 is SGHRS and CDR2 is YFSETQ. In nucleotides, the CDR3 is TGCGCCAGCAGCTTGGCAGGGAAGAGTGAGCAGTTCTTC. It translates to CASSLAGKSEQFF.

This chain joins TRBV7-3 and TRBJ2-4, with 12 bases identical to TRBD1. V lost 5 bases to trimming and J lost 8 bases; unmatched junction nucleotides: 7. The germline gives CDR1 SGHTA, CDR2 FQGTGA. This CDR3 has 15 amino acids. CDR3 sequence reads: CASSPGGQGAHIQYF. In DNA form, the CDR3 reads TGTGCCAGCAGCCCCGGGGGACAGGGGGCGCACATTCAGTACTTC.

Regarding this clone: Other DNA sequences in this sample translate to the same CDR3. The gene calls are TRBV4-1 and TRBJ2-7, with 11 bases lining up with TRBD1. CDR3 length equals 14 residues. Germline CDR1 and CDR2: MGHRA and YSYEKL. With V trimmed by 0 bases and J by 6 bases, 1 base remained unmatched. CDR3 in DNA: TGCGCCAGCAGCCAAGATGGGACAGGGGGCGAGCAGTACTTC. As protein: CASSQDGTGGEQYF.

The V gene is TRBV7-3, the J gene TRBJ2-7; 8 positions agree with TRBD1. The CDR3 is 15 residues long. J gave up 0 bases and V 5 bases, and 6 bases lay outside the gene matches. Per germline, CDR1 SGHTA and CDR2 FQGTGA. DNA for the CDR3: TGTGCCAGCAGCCCGTGGGACAGGAGCTCCTACGAGCAGTACTTC. This translates into CASSPWDRSSYEQYF. The full variable domain, with the rest looked up from reference TRBV7-3 and TRBJ2-7, is GAGVSQTPSNKVTEKGKYVELRCDPISGHTALYWYRQSLGQGPEFLIYFQGTGAADDSGLPNDRFFAVRPEGSVSTLKIQRTERGDSAVYLCASSPWDRSSYEQYFGPGTRLTVT.

This chain connects TRBV30 to TRBJ1-4, with D possibly TRBD1 on 5 matching bases. The CDR3 has 13 residues. The germline V gene encodes CDR1 GTSNPN and CDR2 SVGIG (reference sequence). V dropped 3 bases and J dropped 7 bases, with 12 bases sitting between them. The CDR3 bases are TGTGCCTGGAGCGAGGGTCAGGGTGAAAAACTGTTTTTT. This encodes CAWSEGQGEKLFF. Using reference TRBV30 and TRBJ1-4 for the parts outside the CDR3, the full variable domain is SQTIHQWPATLVQPVGSPLSLECTVEGTSNPNLYWYRQAAGRGLQLLFYSVGIGQISSEVPQNLSASRPQDRQFILSSKKLLLSDSGFYLCAWSEGQGEKLFFGSGTQLSVL.

This sequence joins TRBV7-9 and TRBJ2-2; D call uncertain. This CDR3 comprises 16 residues. Germline values: CDR1 SEHNR, CDR2 FQNEAQ (reference sequence). With 2 bases removed from V and 1 base from J, the gap between germline ends came to 11 bases. The CDR3 DNA is TGTGCCAGCAGCTTATTAGGAGTTGTGAACACCGGGGAGCTGTTTTTT. Translation: CASSLLGVVNTGELFF.

V usage is TRBV30 and J usage is TRBJ2-7; 7 nucleotides agree with TRBD2. Germline values: CDR1 GTSNPN, CDR2 SVGIG (reference sequence). V shed 5 bases, J shed 7 bases, and the junction held 2 bases outside the gene matches. The CDR3 covers 10 residues. The CDR3 region has the DNA TGTGCCTGGGGGGGGGAGGAGCAGTACTTC. Residues: CAWGGEEQYF.

The J gene is TRBJ1-2, the V gene TRBV2; D possibly corresponds to TRBD1 (5 bases). The germline V and J ends were trimmed by 0 bases and 7 bases, with 15 bases remaining between them. This CDR3 has 15 amino acids. Germline V CDR1 and CDR2: SNHLY, FYNNEI. In DNA, the CDR3 is TGTGCCAGCAGTGAAGCGGGACCGCCCGAGGGTGGCTACACCTTC. This codes for CASSEAGPPEGGYTF. The full variable domain, completed using reference TRBV2 and TRBJ1-2, is EPEVTQTPSHQVTQMGQEVILRCVPISNHLYFYWYRQILGQKVEFLVSFYNNEISEKSEIFDDQFSVERPDGSNFTLKIRSTKLEDSAMYFCASSEAGPPEGGYTFGSGTRLTVV.

The chain joins TRBV7-2 to TRBJ2-7; perhaps D is TRBD1 or TRBD2 (5 bases each). Trimming pared 4 bases from V and 3 bases from J, leaving 13 bases between. This CDR3 comprises 14 residues. Germline loops: CDR1 SGHTA, CDR2 FQGNSA. CDR3 amino acids: CASSSGAGGYEQYF. The CDR3, as DNA: TGTGCCAGCAGCTCTGGAGCTGGGGGCTACGAGCAGTACTTC.

In regard to this clone: Other DNA sequences of this sample code for an identical CDR3. The chain has TRBV5-1 and TRBJ2-7; 7 positions agree with TRBD1. This CDR3 region has 16 residues. CDR1 is SGHRS, CDR2 YFSETQ, per germline. J gave up 1 base and V 0 bases, and 7 bases lay outside the gene matches. The CDR3 DNA follows: TGCGCCAGCAGCTTGGGGGTGGCAGGGGGATCCTACGAGCAGTACTTC. The encoded protein is CASSLGVAGGSYEQYF.

This chain uses TRBV10-3 with TRBJ2-7; TRBD2 agrees at 7 bases. Unmatched junction bases numbered 8, after V lost 5 bases and J lost 1 base. The CDR3 has 15 residues. CDR1 and CDR2 (germline): ENHRY, SYGVKD. Here the CDR3 reads CAISPLLAPSYEQYF. CDR3 nucleotides: TGTGCCATCAGTCCACTACTAGCGCCTTCCTACGAGCAGTACTTC.

The CDR3 here is CASSLHRGWDMNTEAFF. The DNA of the CDR3 is TGTGCCAGCAGCCTCCACAGGGGCTGGGACATGAACACTGAAGCTTTCTTT. The chain uses TRBV28 and TRBJ1-1; 7 bases line up with TRBD1. J was trimmed by 0 bases and V by 6 bases; bases with no gene match: 13. This CDR3 comprises 17 residues. Germline V gene lookup returns CDR1 MDHEN and CDR2 SYDVKM.

CDR3 sequence: CASSTLLYRYKRANVLTF. CDR3 DNA: TGTGCCAGCAGTACACTTCTTTACCGATACAAACGGGCCAACGTCCTGACTTTC. J is TRBJ2-6 and V is TRBV2, with no clear D. The CDR3 is 18 residues long. Germline V lookup: CDR1 SNHLY, CDR2 FYNNEI. Trimming took 5 bases from V and 5 from J, leaving 22 bases between them. The full variable domain, its missing parts supplied by reference TRBV2 and TRBJ2-6, is EPEVTQTPSHQVTQMGQEVILRCVPISNHLYFYWYRQILGQKVEFLVSFYNNEISEKSEIFDDQFSVERPDGSNFTLKIRSTKLEDSAMYFCASSTLLYRYKRANVLTFGAGSRLTVL.

The chain combines TRBV5-6 with TRBJ2-3; 8 bases fit TRBD1. The germline CDR1 and CDR2 sequences are SGHDT and YYEEEE. With 3 bases clipped from V and 2 bases from J, the junction kept 14 bases outside the gene matches. This CDR3 comprises 18 residues. The CDR3 loop is CASSSGRQTGAFTDTQYF. In DNA, the CDR3 is TGTGCCAGCAGCTCGGGCCGACAGACAGGGGCCTTCACAGATACGCAGTATTTT.

This clone was picked up a small number of times. The gene calls are TRBV10-3 and TRBJ1-1; 7 nucleotides match TRBD1. Germline CDR1 reads ENHRY; CDR2 reads SYGVKD. The trim removed 5 bases at V and 1 base at J, leaving 1 base unmatched. The CDR3 is made up of 13 amino acids. In nucleotides, the CDR3 is TGTGCCATCAGTTACAGGGGGAACACTGAAGCTTTCTTT. This translates into CAISYRGNTEAFF.

The gene calls are TRBV6-5 and TRBJ1-1, with a tentative D call TRBD1 (5 bases). This CDR3 contains 13 residues. Germline V lookup: CDR1 MNHEY, CDR2 SVGAGI. The V end was cut by 5 bases, the J end by 7 bases, with 14 bases between. The DNA for the CDR3 is TGTGCCAGCAGTCCCCCGGGGCGGATTGAAGCTTTCTTT. Amino acid sequence: CASSPPGRIEAFF.

The chain is built from TRBV5-4 and TRBJ2-1, with TRBD1 identical over 7 bases. Losses at the gene ends were 4 bases for V and 7 bases for J; bases not matched to a gene: 5. Germline values: CDR1 SGHNT, CDR2 YYREEE (reference sequence). This CDR3 has 13 residues. The CDR3 DNA reads TGTGCCAGCAGCCCTGACAGGGTAAATGAGCAGTTCTTC. It specifies CASSPDRVNEQFF.

This chain uses TRBV18 with TRBJ2-7, with D perhaps matching TRBD2 (5 bases). The V gene's germline CDR1 is KGHSH and CDR2 LQKENI. The V gene lost 0 bases and the J gene lost 3 bases, with 12 bases spanning the gap. This CDR3 has 15 amino acids. The CDR3, as DNA: TGTGCCAGCTCACCACCCAGTGCGAGCGGCTACGAGCAGTACTTC. It codes for CASSPPSASGYEQYF.

This chain links TRBV7-3 with TRBJ2-1, with 8 bases that match TRBD2. This CDR3 contains 14 residues. V shed 4 bases and J 8 bases; nucleotides not matched to a gene: 7. Germline values: CDR1 SGHTA, CDR2 FQGTGA. The CDR3 protein is CASSSPGTRDEQFF. CDR3 sequence (DNA): TGTGCCAGCAGCTCCCCCGGGACTAGGGATGAGCAGTTCTTC.

The chain combines TRBV19 with TRBJ1-1; D is possibly TRBD1 (5 bases). V shed 2 bases and J shed 0 bases, with 10 bases lying between them. The V gene's germline CDR1 is LNHDA and CDR2 SQIVND (reference sequence). The CDR3 runs 15 residues. The CDR3, as DNA: TGTGCCAGTAGTATATCTCGGGGGATGAACACTGAAGCTTTCTTT. Its protein is CASSISRGMNTEAFF. Drawing the rest from reference TRBV19 and TRBJ1-1, the complete variable domain is DGGITQSPKYLFRKEGQNVTLSCEQNLNHDAMYWYRQDPGQGLRLIYYSQIVNDFQKGDIAEGYSVSREKKESFPLTVTSAQKNPTAFYLCASSISRGMNTEAFFGQGTRLTVV.

The rearrangement links TRBV9 to TRBJ2-3; D remains ambiguous. The CDR3 covers 15 residues. The germline gives CDR1 SGDLS, CDR2 YYNGEE. V was clipped by 0 bases and J by 5 bases, with 13 bases between them. The chain's CDR3 is CASSVVKGFGDTQYF. The CDR3 nucleotides are TGTGCCAGCAGCGTAGTAAAAGGGTTTGGAGATACGCAGTATTTT.

The V and J genes are TRBV29-1 and TRBJ1-4; a possible D gene is TRBD1 (6 bases). Germline CDR1 SQVTM, CDR2 ANQGSEA. This CDR3 region has 15 residues. The V gene lost 5 bases and the J gene lost 0 bases, with 13 bases spanning the gap. CDR3 nucleotides: TGCAGCGTTCGTCGGGGGGCGGCAACTAATGAAAAACTGTTTTTT. Translating it yields CSVRRGAATNEKLFF. Using reference TRBV29-1 and TRBJ1-4 for the parts outside the CDR3, the full variable domain is SAVISQKPSRDICQRGTSLTIQCQVDSQVTMMFWYRQQPGQSLTLIATANQGSEATYESGFVIDKFPISRPNLTFSTLTVSNMSPEDSSIYLCSVRRGAATNEKLFFGSGTQLSVL.

As to this clone: The same CDR3 also results from other DNA sequences found in this sample. The gene calls are TRBV5-1 and TRBJ2-1, with 11 bases fitting TRBD1. The CDR3 has 15 residues. J gave up 7 bases and V 0 bases, and 3 bases lay outside the gene matches. Germline values: CDR1 SGHRS, CDR2 YFSETQ. CDR3 in amino acids: CASSLGTGGLNEQFF. The DNA for the CDR3 is TGCGCCAGCAGCTTGGGGACAGGGGGCCTAAATGAGCAGTTCTTC.

To note about this clone: Sequence at one end of the junction differs from germline and may be a read error. The rearrangement links TRBV30 to TRBJ1-4, with D uncertain. The CDR3 contains 15 residues. From germline, CDR1 is GTSNPN and CDR2 SVGIG (reference sequence). The CDR3 bases are TGTGCCTGGGGTGTCCTTACGGGAGCTAATGAAAAACTGTTTTTT. As protein: CAWGVLTGANEKLFF.